The source of this T cell receptor (beta chain) is a study of control samples from healthy donors and cancer patients. Trimming cost V 5 bases and J 3 bases; bases outside gene matches: 11. Germline values: CDR1 LNHDA, CDR2 SQIVND (reference sequence). The CDR3 extends over 18 amino acids. The table came from immunoSEQ multiplex PCR; TCRdb's copy has only in-frame clones and leaves some out. The top ten hold roughly 0.7% of the sample, which has approximately 170,000 clones, 80% to 95% seen once. The receptor was derived from a woman between 25 and 40 years old in good health. Sequencing was done on a sample of blood. The V call is TRBV19, the J call TRBJ2-2, with 11 bases fitting TRBD2. This chain's CDR3 is CASSAAPLAGGHTGELFF. In DNA form, the CDR3 reads TGTGCCAGTAGTGCGGCCCCTCTAGCGGGAGGCCACACCGGGGAGCTGTTTTTT.